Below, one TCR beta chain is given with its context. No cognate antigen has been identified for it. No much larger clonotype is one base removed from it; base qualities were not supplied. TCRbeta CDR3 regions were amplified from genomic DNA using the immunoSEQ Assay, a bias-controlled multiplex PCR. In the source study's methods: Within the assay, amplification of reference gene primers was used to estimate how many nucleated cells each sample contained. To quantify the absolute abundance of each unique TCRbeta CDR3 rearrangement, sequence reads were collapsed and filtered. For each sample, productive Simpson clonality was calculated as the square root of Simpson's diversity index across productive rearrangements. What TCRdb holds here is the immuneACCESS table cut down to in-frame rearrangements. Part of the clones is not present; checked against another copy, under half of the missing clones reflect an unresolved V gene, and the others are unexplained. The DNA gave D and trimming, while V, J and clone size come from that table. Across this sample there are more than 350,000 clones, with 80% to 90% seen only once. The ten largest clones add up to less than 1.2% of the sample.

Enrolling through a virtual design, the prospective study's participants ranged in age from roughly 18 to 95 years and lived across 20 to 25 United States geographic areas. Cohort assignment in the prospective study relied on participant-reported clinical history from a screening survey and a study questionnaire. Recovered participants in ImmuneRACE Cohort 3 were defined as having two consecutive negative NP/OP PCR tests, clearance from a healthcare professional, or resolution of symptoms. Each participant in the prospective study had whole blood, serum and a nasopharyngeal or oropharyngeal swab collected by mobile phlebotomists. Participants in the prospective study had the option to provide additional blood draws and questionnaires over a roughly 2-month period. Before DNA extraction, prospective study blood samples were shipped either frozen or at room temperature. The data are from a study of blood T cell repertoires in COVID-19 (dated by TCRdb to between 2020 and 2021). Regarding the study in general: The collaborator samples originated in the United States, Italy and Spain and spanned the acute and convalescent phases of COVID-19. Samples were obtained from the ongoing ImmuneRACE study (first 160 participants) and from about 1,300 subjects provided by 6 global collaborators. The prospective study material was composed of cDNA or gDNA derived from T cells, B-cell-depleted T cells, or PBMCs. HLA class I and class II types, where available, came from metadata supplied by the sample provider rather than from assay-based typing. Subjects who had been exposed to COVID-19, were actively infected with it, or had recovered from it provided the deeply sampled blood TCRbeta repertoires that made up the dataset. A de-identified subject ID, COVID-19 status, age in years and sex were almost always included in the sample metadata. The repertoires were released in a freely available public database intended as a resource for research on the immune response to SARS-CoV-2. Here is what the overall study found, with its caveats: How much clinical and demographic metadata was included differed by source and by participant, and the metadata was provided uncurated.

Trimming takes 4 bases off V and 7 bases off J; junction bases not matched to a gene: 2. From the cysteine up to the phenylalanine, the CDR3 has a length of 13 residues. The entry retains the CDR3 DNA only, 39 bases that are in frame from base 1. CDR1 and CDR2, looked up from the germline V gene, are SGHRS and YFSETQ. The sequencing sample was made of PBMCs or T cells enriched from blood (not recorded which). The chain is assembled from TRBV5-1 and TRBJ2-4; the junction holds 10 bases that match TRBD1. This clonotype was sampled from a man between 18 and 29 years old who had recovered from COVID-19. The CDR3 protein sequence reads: CASSVGQGNIQYF. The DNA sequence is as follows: TGCGCCAGCAGCGTGGGACAGGGGAACATTCAGTACTTC.